This TCR beta chain appears in the sequencing data of a study of T cells in Graves' hyperthyroidism and ophthalmopathy. As for the study in general: Peripheral blood sampling occurred at initial diagnosis, before any treatment. Study-level points and caveats: For ophthalmopathy, model prediction preceded onset by a median approximately 6 months. Most clonotypes expanded in the thyroid (above 0.001) were also present in blood.

The ends were cut back, 7 bases at V and 5 bases at J, with 20 bases in the middle. The CDR3 sequence is 16 residues long. Germline lookup yields CDR1 SGHVS and CDR2 FQNEAQ. From roughly 9.2 ml of fresh peripheral blood, PBMCs were isolated. This clonotype appeared many times. As yet, its antigen is unknown. It was RNA transcripts that yielded the amplified TCR beta CDR3 regions. The study used the HTBI primer set for a first-round RT-PCR of the TCR CDR3. TCRdb called the multiplex PCR reads again in MiXCR, with one record for every CDR3 protein. Of about 300,000 distinct CDR3 sequences in the sample, approximately 26% were seen once.

Sequencing was carried out using blood. This receptor was taken from a man in his forties with Graves' hyperthyroidism that later progressed to Graves' ophthalmopathy. The V gene is TRBV7-8, the J gene TRBJ2-2, with D perhaps TRBD1 (5 bases). DNA of the CDR3: TGTGCCAGCACCCTAGTGGGGCAGGGTGGAACCGGGGAGCTGTTTTTT. Translation gives CASTLVGQGGTGELFF.